This passage covers 25 T cell receptor beta chains from one sample sequenced in a study of blood T cell repertoires in COVID-19. Measured with immunoSEQ multiplex PCR; TCRdb has only the in-frame clones, and not every one. The table shows roughly 230,000 clones, with approximately 82% occurring only once. The sample was peripheral blood. The source is a woman over 75 with acute or convalescent COVID-19.

This chain connects TRBV28 to TRBJ2-3; 12 bases match TRBD2. Germline trimming cut 6 bases from V and 4 bases from J; bases unmatched to any gene: 8. Germline V gene data show CDR1 as MDHEN and CDR2 as SYDVKM. This CDR3 comprises 16 residues. The CDR3 bases are TGTGCCAGCAGCCAACCACTAGCGGGGGGCCCAGATACGCAGTATTTT. Amino acid sequence: CASSQPLAGGPDTQYF.

Only a few counts were recorded for this clone. The chain is built from TRBV4-1 and TRBJ2-1, with TRBD1 identical over 11 bases. Germline lookup yields CDR1 MGHRA and CDR2 YSYEKL. This CDR3 comprises 17 residues. V was pared by 4 bases and J by 4 bases, with 9 bases of the junction left unmatched. The CDR3 spells CASSPRGQGGLYNEQFF. CDR3 in DNA: TGCGCCAGCAGCCCCCGGGGACAGGGGGGACTATACAATGAGCAGTTCTTC.

The rearrangement uses TRBV28 and TRBJ1-2; D unresolved. Per germline, CDR1 MDHEN and CDR2 SYDVKM. The CDR3 runs to 15 residues. V lost 2 bases, J lost 0 bases, and 10 bases lay in between. The CDR3 sequence: CASSLPGTPNYGYTF. Here the CDR3 DNA reads TGTGCCAGCAGTTTACCAGGAACACCTAACTATGGCTACACCTTC.

J is TRBJ2-1 and V is TRBV3-1 (or the pseudogene TRBV3-2); the D is unclear. Germline V gives CDR1 LGHDT, CDR2 YNNKEL (reference sequence). V was shortened by 4 bases and J by 9 bases, with 13 bases between the two germline ends. This CDR3 is 13 amino acids long. The CDR3 loop reads CASSPSLPSEQFF. Here the CDR3 DNA reads TGTGCCAGCAGCCCGAGTTTACCAAGTGAGCAGTTCTTC.

About this clone itself: A junction boundary mismatches the germline segment, possibly from a read error. This CDR3 reads CASNQPNSPLHF. CDR3 nucleotides: TGTGCCAGCAACCAACCGAATTCACCCCTCCACTTT. The gene calls are TRBV3-1 (or the pseudogene TRBV3-2) and TRBJ1-6; D remains unclear. Germline loops: CDR1 LGHDT, CDR2 YNNKEL (reference sequence). CDR3 length equals 12 residues.

The chain has TRBV18 and TRBJ1-2, with a tentative D call TRBD1 (5 bases). The V end lost 2 bases, the J end lost 8 bases, and 12 bases lay between the germline ends. The CDR3 totals 13 residues. Germline assignment: CDR1 KGHSH and CDR2 LQKENI. CDR3 sequence reads: CASSPGRDTGYTF. CDR3 bases: TGTGCCAGCTCACCAGGCAGGGATACGGGCTACACCTTC.

This chain connects TRBV19 to TRBJ1-6, with D unclear. V was clipped by 0 bases and J by 14 bases, with 14 bases between them. Germline lookup yields CDR1 LNHDA and CDR2 SQIVND (reference sequence). The CDR3 covers 14 residues. The CDR3 DNA follows: TGTGCCAGTAGTATAGAGAGAGATTCGCTGGCCCTCCACTTT. It translates to CASSIERDSLALHF.

The chain carries TRBV5-1 and TRBJ2-2; D uncertain. The CDR3 runs 15 residues. Between the trimmed V and J ends, which lost 2 bases and 2 bases, there was a span of 10 bases. CDR1 and CDR2 (germline): SGHRS, YFSETQ. Here the CDR3 DNA reads TGCGCCAGCAGCTTCGCGGCAGCCAACACCGGGGAGCTGTTTTTT. It specifies CASSFAAANTGELFF.

The V gene is TRBV18, the J gene TRBJ1-4; the match to TRBD1 covers 9 bases. CDR3 size: 20 residues. Unmatched junction bases numbered 15, after V lost 1 base and J lost 3 bases. Germline V gives CDR1 KGHSH, CDR2 LQKENI. The CDR3 here is CASSPLMNPGTGLPNEKLFF. DNA for the CDR3: TGTGCCAGCTCACCACTAATGAACCCCGGGACAGGGCTCCCTAATGAAAAACTGTTTTTT.

The chain couples TRBV6-1 to TRBJ2-3; TRBD1 matches at 12 bases. Germline V lookup: CDR1 MNHNS, CDR2 SASEGT. This CDR3 region has 19 residues. The ends lost 3 bases at V and 2 bases at J; junction bases unmatched: 12. The CDR3 here is CASSEGQGAVLRHTDTQYF. CDR3 DNA sequence: TGTGCCAGCAGTGAGGGACAGGGGGCCGTTTTACGTCACACAGATACGCAGTATTTT.

As for this clone: Additional DNA sequences in this sample encode the identical CDR3. The chain joins TRBV7-9 to TRBJ2-7, with 7 bases aligning to TRBD2. The CDR3 runs to 14 residues. The V segment lost 1 base and the J segment 0 bases; nucleotides outside the gene matches: 0. Germline values: CDR1 SEHNR, CDR2 FQNEAQ (reference sequence). The CDR3 is CASSLGGGSYEQYF. DNA for the CDR3: TGTGCCAGCAGCTTAGGCGGGGGCTCCTACGAGCAGTACTTC. Full variable domain (missing parts from reference TRBV7-9 and TRBJ2-7): DTGVSQNPRHKITKRGQNVTFRCDPISEHNRLYWYRQTLGQGPEFLTYFQNEAQLEKSRLLSDRFSAERPKGSFSTLEIQRTEQGDSAMYLCASSLGGGSYEQYFGPGTRLTVT.

The chain links TRBV10-3 to TRBJ2-2, with 8 nucleotides matching TRBD2. This CDR3 region has 12 residues. Germline assignment: CDR1 ENHRY and CDR2 SYGVKD. J was trimmed by 6 bases and V by 6 bases; bases with no gene match: 0. CDR3 coding DNA: TGTGCCATCAGCGGGGGGGCCGGGGAGCTGTTTTTT. Translating gives CAISGGAGELFF.

A single count supports this clone. V is TRBV6-1 and J is TRBJ2-7; maybe TRBD1 (6 bases). The CDR3 runs to 14 residues. V was clipped by 10 bases and J by 4 bases, with 20 bases between them. Germline CDR1 reads MNHNS; CDR2 reads SASEGT. The DNA of the CDR3 is TGTGCCACCGCTGGTCAGGGGACCTCTTACGAGCAGTACTTC. It encodes CATAGQGTSYEQYF.

J is TRBJ1-1 and V is TRBV7-2; tentative D call: TRBD1 (5 bases). In germline, CDR1 is SGHTA, CDR2 FQGNSA. V lost 1 base and J 1 base, leaving 13 bases between the germline ends. The CDR3 has 16 residues. The DNA for the CDR3 is TGTGCCAGCAGCTTAGAGACAGCCGCTCGGAACACTGAAGCTTTCTTT. Translated, it gives CASSLETAARNTEAFF. The variable domain in full, completed from reference TRBV7-2 and TRBJ1-1, reads GAGVSQSPSNKVTEKGKDVELRCDPISGHTALYWYRQSLGQGLEFLIYFQGNSAPDKSGLPSDRFSAERTGGSVSTLTIQRTQQEDSAVYLCASSLETAARNTEAFFGQGTRLTVV.

The J gene is TRBJ1-2, the V gene TRBV15; D is unresolved. In germline, CDR1 is LNHNV, CDR2 YYDKDF (reference sequence). V was shortened by 0 bases and J by 8 bases, with 7 bases between the two germline ends. The CDR3 is 12 amino acids. CDR3 DNA sequence: TGTGCCACCAGCAGAGAAGGAGGGGGCTACACCTTC. Translated, it gives CATSREGGGYTF.

The chain links TRBV5-1 to TRBJ2-7; possibly TRBD2 for D (7 bases). Germline assignment: CDR1 SGHRS and CDR2 YFSETQ. The CDR3 extends over 17 amino acids. V was shortened by 0 bases and J by 0 bases, with 16 bases between the two germline ends. CDR3: CASSLGALGGASYEQYF. CDR3 in DNA: TGCGCCAGCAGCTTGGGAGCGTTAGGGGGGGCCTCCTACGAGCAGTACTTC. The complete variable domain, with remaining parts taken from reference TRBV5-1 and TRBJ2-7, reads KAGVTQTPRYLIKTRGQQVTLSCSPISGHRSVSWYQQTPGQGLQFLFEYFSETQRNKGNFPGRFSGRQFSNSRSEMNVSTLELGDSALYLCASSLGALGGASYEQYFGPGTRLTVT.

This clone appeared a single time. This chain links TRBV7-6 with TRBJ1-3; 12 bases agree with TRBD1. With 5 bases clipped from V and 4 bases from J, the junction kept 3 bases outside the gene matches. Per the germline V gene, CDR1 is SGHVS and CDR2 is FNYEAQ. There are 15 residues in the CDR3. Here the CDR3 DNA reads TGTGCCAGCAGCGGGGACAGGGGGCTCGGAAACACCATATATTTT. It encodes CASSGDRGLGNTIYF.

A single count supports this clone. The genes are TRBV2 and TRBJ2-7; TRBD1 matches at 9 bases. In germline, CDR1 is SNHLY, CDR2 FYNNEI. The CDR3 is made up of 14 amino acids. V lost 6 bases and J lost 2; bases outside the gene matches: 5. CDR3 nucleotide sequence: TGTGCCAGCAGGCTGGGACAGGGCCCCTACGAGCAGTACTTC. This sequence encodes CASRLGQGPYEQYF.

The CDR3 nucleotides read TGCGCCAGCAGCTTGGCAGGGATTAACTATGGCTACACCTTC. As protein: CASSLAGINYGYTF. The gene calls are TRBV5-1 and TRBJ1-2; maybe TRBD1 (5 bases). The germline V and J ends were trimmed by 0 bases and 1 base, with 7 bases remaining between them. This CDR3 has 14 residues. Germline CDR1 reads SGHRS; CDR2 reads YFSETQ.

This clone was seen more than once but under ten times. Other DNA sequences within the sample encode an identical CDR3. This chain uses TRBV5-1 with TRBJ1-4; the D is unclear. V was trimmed by 8 bases and J by 0 bases, leaving 5 bases between them. Germline lookup yields CDR1 SGHRS and CDR2 YFSETQ. CDR3 length: 12 amino acids. CDR3 nucleotide sequence: TGCGCCAGTCGAGCAACTAATGAAAAACTGTTTTTT. Its translation is CASRATNEKLFF.

The chain couples TRBV4-2 to TRBJ1-3, with D possibly TRBD1 on 5 matching bases. Between the trimmed V and J ends, which lost 5 bases and 0 bases, there was a span of 14 bases. Germline assignment: CDR1 LGHNA and CDR2 YNFKEQ. The CDR3 loop spans 16 amino acids. The CDR3 loop reads CASSTSGGSSGNTIYF. The CDR3 region has the DNA TGTGCCAGCAGCACGTCGGGGGGAAGCTCTGGAAACACCATATATTTT.

The J gene is TRBJ2-1, the V gene TRBV27, with D maybe TRBD2 (6 bases). Trimming removed 9 bases from V and 8 bases from J, with 14 bases in between. The germline V gene encodes CDR1 MNHEY and CDR2 SMNVEV (reference sequence). The CDR3 runs 12 residues. In DNA, the CDR3 is TGTGCCAGTGGCGGAGGGTTCGATGAGCAGTTCTTC. It translates to CASGGGFDEQFF.

The rearrangement joins TRBV7-8 to TRBJ1-5; perhaps TRBD1 as D (5 bases). V gave up 0 bases and J gave up 1 base, with 10 bases separating them. The CDR3 has 16 amino acids. Germline loops: CDR1 SGHVS, CDR2 FQNEAQ. The CDR3 DNA reads as TGTGCCAGCAGCTTAGCCGCAGGGTCGAGCAATCAGCCCCAGCATTTT. Amino acids: CASSLAAGSSNQPQHF.

V is TRBV19 and J is TRBJ2-5; a weak D match, TRBD2 (5 bases). Germline CDR1 and CDR2: LNHDA and SQIVND (reference sequence). The CDR3 totals 14 residues. Trimming removed 4 bases at V and 7 bases at J, with 16 bases between. The CDR3 DNA reads as TGTGCCAGTAGTACCTCTTCCGGGGTTAGGACCCAGTACTTC. As protein: CASSTSSGVRTQYF.

CDR3 sequence reads: CATSRGHSGGALETQYF. The CDR3 region has the DNA TGTGCCACCAGCAGGGGTCATAGCGGGGGGGCCTTAGAGACCCAGTACTTC. This chain links TRBV15 with TRBJ2-5, with 11 bases that match TRBD2. J was trimmed by 4 bases and V by 3 bases; bases with no gene match: 10. CDR1 and CDR2 (germline): LNHNV, YYDKDF (reference sequence). The CDR3 runs to 17 residues.